Below, one T cell receptor beta chain is given with its context. Its antigen is still unknown. V lost 8 bases, J lost 0 bases, and 14 bases lay in between. The germline CDR1 and CDR2 sequences are MDHEN and SYDVKM. This CDR3 is built from 15 residues. The entry originates in a study of lymphopenia after photon versus proton radiotherapy. Clones were sequenced by immunoSEQ multiplex PCR, and TCRdb holds only the in-frame ones, with some missing. Altogether over 4,500 clones are present, about 70% being singletons, with the ten largest covering roughly 50%. Study-wide results and limits: A bigger post-nadir fall in TCR diversity correlated inversely with survival time in deceased patients. Photon-treated patients lost naive T cells and TCR diversity; proton-treated stayed stable.

The clonotype was recovered from a man older than 75 with esophageal cancer. V usage is TRBV28 and J usage is TRBJ2-4; possible D gene TRBD2, 6 bases. Sequences were derived from peripheral blood, sampled from a patient treated with proton-based radiotherapy. The CDR3 nucleotides are TGTGCCAGCCGTTCCCGAGCGGGAGCCAAAAACATTCAGTACTTC. Its protein product is CASRSRAGAKNIQYF.